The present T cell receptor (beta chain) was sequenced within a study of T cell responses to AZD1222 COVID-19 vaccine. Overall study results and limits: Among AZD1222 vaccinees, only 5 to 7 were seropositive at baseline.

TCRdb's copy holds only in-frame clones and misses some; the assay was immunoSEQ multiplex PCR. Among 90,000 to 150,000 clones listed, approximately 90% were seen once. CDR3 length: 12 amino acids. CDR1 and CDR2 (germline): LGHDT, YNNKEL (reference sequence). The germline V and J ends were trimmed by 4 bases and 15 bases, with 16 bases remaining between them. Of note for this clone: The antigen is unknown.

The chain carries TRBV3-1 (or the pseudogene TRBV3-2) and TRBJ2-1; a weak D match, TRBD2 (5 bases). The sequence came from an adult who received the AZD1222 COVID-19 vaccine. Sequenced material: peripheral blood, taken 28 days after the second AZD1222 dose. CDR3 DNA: TGTGCCAGCAGCCTCGAGGGTAGAAAGACGTTCTTC. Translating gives CASSLEGRKTFF.